A single sample is the source of the 21 T cell receptor beta chains below, sequenced in a study of shared clonotypes between healthy human individuals. Assay: immunoSEQ multiplex PCR; the TCRdb copy retains only in-frame clones and omits some. The sample shows about 1 million clones, around 74% of them seen only once. Sequencing was carried out using memory CD4+ T cells sorted from blood. Subset in this sample: CD45RA-negative fraction. The origin of the receptors is a man in his late teens or twenties in good health.

V is TRBV6-6 and J is TRBJ1-4; 7 bases map to TRBD1. Germline V gives CDR1 MNHNY, CDR2 SVGAGI (reference sequence). J was trimmed by 8 bases and V by 4 bases; bases with no gene match: 7. The length of the CDR3 is 14 residues. The CDR3 DNA sequence: TGTGCCAGCAGTTTCCGACAGGGTGGGGAAAAACTGTTTTTT. Protein product: CASSFRQGGEKLFF.

This rearrangement joins TRBV11-2 to TRBJ2-2, with D perhaps TRBD1 (6 bases). CDR3 size: 17 residues. V gave up 6 bases and J gave up 4 bases, with 21 bases separating them. The germline gives CDR1 SGHAT, CDR2 FQNNGV. This CDR3 is CASRADRDRFSTGELFF. The CDR3 DNA follows: TGTGCCAGCAGAGCGGACCGAGACAGGTTTTCCACCGGGGAGCTGTTTTTT.

The chain employs TRBV30 and TRBJ1-6; D is undetermined. Germline lookup yields CDR1 GTSNPN and CDR2 SVGIG (reference sequence). The CDR3 is 14 residues long. V was clipped by 1 base and J by 6 bases, with 10 bases between them. This CDR3 reads CAWSAGYTNSPLHF. CDR3 DNA sequence: TGTGCCTGGAGTGCCGGGTACACTAATTCACCCCTCCACTTT.

The rearrangement joins TRBV9 to TRBJ2-1; D may be TRBD2 (5 bases). V dropped 4 bases and J dropped 9 bases, with 17 bases sitting between them. The CDR3 runs to 14 residues. The germline V gene has CDR1 SGDLS and CDR2 YYNGEE. The CDR3 is CASSTSGIVGEQFF. The CDR3 DNA follows: TGTGCCAGCAGCACCTCCGGGATTGTGGGTGAGCAGTTCTTC.

The chain recombines TRBV10-3 with TRBJ2-1; D is perhaps TRBD1 (7 bases). With 4 bases removed from V and 0 bases from J, the gap between germline ends came to 16 bases. The CDR3 runs to 17 residues. Germline CDR1 ENHRY, CDR2 SYGVKD. Here the CDR3 reads CAISVRGAISSYNEQFF. The CDR3 DNA sequence: TGTGCCATCAGTGTCAGGGGGGCTATAAGCTCCTACAATGAGCAGTTCTTC.

This sequence joins TRBV5-6 and TRBJ1-5; D is unresolved. V was pared by 0 bases and J by 3 bases, with 10 bases between. The CDR3 runs to 15 residues. In germline, CDR1 is SGHDT, CDR2 YYEEEE. This CDR3 reads CASSLGGQLNQPQHF. The CDR3 coding sequence is TGTGCCAGCAGCTTGGGCGGGCAGCTCAATCAGCCCCAGCATTTT.

This clone appeared a single time. The chain has TRBV5-1 and TRBJ2-1; TRBD2 aligns across 9 bases. The germline V gene has CDR1 SGHRS and CDR2 YFSETQ. This CDR3 is 14 amino acids long. With V trimmed by 3 bases and J by 10 bases, 8 bases remained unmatched. The CDR3 DNA sequence: TGCGCCAGCAGCTACTCCGGGACTAGCAAAGAGCAGTTCTTC. This codes for CASSYSGTSKEQFF.

To note about this clone: Distinct nucleotide sequences in the sample also encode this CDR3. The chain links TRBV30 to TRBJ2-3, with D maybe TRBD2 (6 bases). Germline-derived CDR1 and CDR2 are GTSNPN and SVGIG (reference sequence). The V end was cut by 2 bases, the J end by 3 bases, with 9 bases between. The CDR3 covers 13 residues. For the CDR3, the DNA is TGTGCCTGGAGTCTTCGGGGGACAGATACGCAGTATTTT. Its protein product is CAWSLRGTDTQYF.

This clone was picked up a small number of times. The V and J genes are TRBV5-5 and TRBJ1-3; D gene ambiguous. The germline gives CDR1 SGHKS, CDR2 YYEKEE (reference sequence). The CDR3 loop spans 15 amino acids. Trimming shortened V by 0 bases and J by 0 bases, and 7 bases separated the two germline ends. The CDR3 reads CASSLEPSSGNTIYF. CDR3 DNA: TGTGCCAGCAGCTTGGAGCCGAGCTCTGGAAACACCATATATTTT.

A single count supports this clone. The rearrangement joins TRBV5-1 to TRBJ2-1; D is possibly TRBD2 (5 bases). V lost 1 base, J lost 8 bases, and 10 bases lay in between. CDR1 and CDR2 (germline): SGHRS, YFSETQ. CDR3 length: 13 residues. The CDR3 nucleotides read TGCGCCAGCAGCTTGCCCAGCGGCTATGAGCAGTTCTTC. Translation gives CASSLPSGYEQFF.

This chain joins TRBV2 and TRBJ2-1; 10 bases agree with TRBD1. V trimming: 4 bases; J trimming: 7 bases; junction bases outside the gene matches: 4. From germline, CDR1 is SNHLY and CDR2 FYNNEI. The CDR3 length is 14 residues. The CDR3 DNA reads TGTGCCAGCAGTGGGGACAGGGGATGGAATGAGCAGTTCTTC. It codes for CASSGDRGWNEQFF.

This rearrangement joins TRBV5-6 to TRBJ1-6; D is unclear. This CDR3 spans 12 amino acids. The V end was cut by 0 bases, the J end by 14 bases, with 9 bases between. Germline CDR1 is SGHDT and CDR2 is YYEEEE. The CDR3: CASSLVSGALHF. CDR3 in DNA: TGTGCCAGCAGCTTGGTGAGCGGGGCCCTCCACTTT.

V usage is TRBV30 and J usage is TRBJ2-3; D is uncertain. V was pared by 3 bases and J by 2 bases, with 15 bases between. Germline loops: CDR1 GTSNPN, CDR2 SVGIG (reference sequence). The CDR3 covers 15 residues. Here the CDR3 DNA reads TGTGCCTGGAGGCTAGGGCCAGGTTTCACAGATACGCAGTATTTT. Protein product: CAWRLGPGFTDTQYF.

This clone occurred a few times. The CDR3 sequence is CACGGVAGVTEQYF. The CDR3 DNA reads as TGCGCCTGTGGAGGGGTAGCGGGAGTAACCGAGCAGTACTTC. The J gene is TRBJ2-7, the V gene TRBV5-1, with 9 bases fitting TRBD2. Germline values: CDR1 SGHRS, CDR2 YFSETQ. The CDR3 covers 14 residues. The V and J ends lost 10 bases and 6 bases, in that order; junction bases with no gene match: 14.

This clone has more than one count but fewer than ten. This chain joins TRBV30 and TRBJ1-3, with D maybe TRBD1 (6 bases). Trimming removed 2 bases at V and 8 bases at J, with 13 bases between. The CDR3 spans 13 residues. Per germline, CDR1 GTSNPN and CDR2 SVGIG (reference sequence). This chain's CDR3 is CAWSRPGEDTIYF. Here the CDR3 DNA reads TGTGCCTGGAGTCGCCCAGGGGAAGACACCATATATTTT.

CDR3: CASSTYTGELFF. The DNA for the CDR3 is TGTGCCAGCTCAACTTACACCGGGGAGCTGTTTTTT. The chain carries TRBV18 and TRBJ2-2; D is ambiguous. V was trimmed by 5 bases and J by 3 bases, leaving 4 bases between them. The CDR3 runs to 12 residues. Looked up from germline, CDR1 is KGHSH and CDR2 is LQKENI.

This rearrangement joins TRBV18 to TRBJ1-1; unclear D gene. Per the germline V gene, CDR1 is KGHSH and CDR2 is LQKENI. The CDR3 sequence is 13 residues long. With 1 base removed from V and 7 bases from J, the gap between germline ends came to 10 bases. The chain's CDR3 is CASSPQHILEAFF. CDR3 in DNA: TGTGCCAGCTCACCACAGCACATTCTTGAAGCTTTCTTT.

This CDR3 is CASSMRTGGNQPQHF. CDR3 in DNA: TGTGCCAGTAGTATGAGGACAGGGGGCAATCAGCCCCAGCATTTT. The chain is built from TRBV19 and TRBJ1-5; 9 bases match TRBD1. Germline CDR1 and CDR2: LNHDA and SQIVND (reference sequence). V was pared by 3 bases and J by 2 bases, with 2 bases of the junction left unmatched. The CDR3 is made up of 15 amino acids.

This chain joins TRBV7-6 and TRBJ1-3; D unresolved. Trimming pared 2 bases from V and 3 bases from J, leaving 11 bases between. The CDR3 length is 15 residues. Germline V lookup: CDR1 SGHVS, CDR2 FNYEAQ. The CDR3 DNA sequence: TGTGCCAGCAGCTTATATAGTGGGGTTGGAAACACCATATATTTT. Translation: CASSLYSGVGNTIYF.

J is TRBJ2-7 and V is TRBV25-1; D is unclear. V was trimmed by 3 bases and J by 3 bases, leaving 3 bases between them. Germline V CDR1 and CDR2: MGHDK, SYGVNS. This CDR3 has 11 amino acids. CDR3 protein: CASSEGYEQYF. CDR3 sequence (DNA): TGTGCCAGCAGTGAGGGCTACGAGCAGTACTTC.

The genes are TRBV4-1 and TRBJ2-5, with D possibly being TRBD2 (6 bases). CDR1 is MGHRA, CDR2 YSYEKL, per germline. CDR3 size: 15 residues. With 1 base removed from V and 1 base from J, the gap between germline ends came to 10 bases. CDR3 loop: CASSQGGTRQETQYF. DNA of the CDR3: TGCGCCAGCAGCCAAGGAGGGACTCGCCAAGAGACCCAGTACTTC.